This T cell receptor (beta chain) stems from a study of T-cell reconstitution after alpha-beta-depleted transplantation in children. V was pared by 4 bases and J by 1 base, with 14 bases between. CDR1 KGHDR and CDR2 SFDVKD come from the germline V gene. This CDR3 contains 16 residues. Study outcomes and limitations: At the one-year point after transplant, T-cell counts and TCRbeta diversity were found to come mostly from T cells that had been newly produced. The origin of high day-60 TCRbeta diversity in some patients lay in surviving recipient T cells and thymic progenitors. About two months after transplant, alpha-beta T cells reportedly came from several hundred expanded graft clones.

Unique molecular identifiers were incorporated when the TCRbeta library was constructed. MiXCR, run by TCRdb on the PCR reads, gives a single entry per CDR3 protein. The sample holds around 490,000 distinct CDR3 sequences, over 9.5% seen once. This clonotype was picked up a small number of times. Its target is not known. The receptor was derived from a female patient between 2 and 15 years old who had a stem cell transplant for aplastic anemia, so the T cells may come from the graft donor. The rearrangement uses TRBV24-1 and TRBJ2-3; no reliable D call. The source was PBMCs, mostly from graft donor cells, collected 180 days after TCRalphabeta/CD19-depleted stem cell transplant. CDR3 coding DNA: TGTGCCACCAGTGACGGACGTCGAACCGGCACAGATACGCAGTATTTT. Its protein product is CATSDGRRTGTDTQYF.